Listed below are T cell receptor beta chains from one sample, sequenced in a study of early T cells in non-severe SARS-CoV-2 infection. TCRdb analysed the 5' RACE reads with MiXCR anew, one entry per CDR3 protein. The sample holds more than 90,000 distinct CDR3 sequences; 13% are singletons and the top ten take over 2%. Sequencing was performed on whole blood. These receptors all come from an adult who was a healthcare worker with PCR-confirmed SARS-CoV-2 infection or an uninfected control (not recorded which). Both conserved end residues are part of each CDR3. D genes are given only for firm matches. Size is omitted from some rows. Given values are once, few, many or a class for expanded clones.

>NA|NA|15|TRBV5-1|TRBJ1-1
TGCGCCAGCAGCGCCACAGGTGGAGTTGGCACTGAAGCTTTCTTT
CASSATGGVGTEAFF
>few|NA|14|TRBV20-1|TRBJ2-3
TGCAGTGCTAAGAAGTCTGCGTTGACAGATACGCAGTATTTT
CSAKKSALTDTQYF
>many|NA|14|TRBV6-1|TRBJ2-1
TGTGCCAGCAGTGGGGGGATTTCCTACAATGAGCAGTTCTTC
CASSGGISYNEQFF
>NA|NA|12|TRBV7-9|TRBJ1-2
TGTGCCAGCTCATTGGCGAACTATGGCTACACCTTC
CASSLANYGYTF
>NA|NA|14|TRBV29-1|TRBJ1-1
TGCAGCGGACGGGGGGACCCCTGGAACACTGAAGCTTTCTTT
CSGRGDPWNTEAFF
>few|NA|15|TRBV4-1|TRBJ1-2
TGCGCCAGCAGCCAAGCGGGGGGGCGCAACTATGGCTACACCTTC
CASSQAGGRNYGYTF
>many|NA|14|TRBV12-3/TRBV12-4|TRBJ1-3
TGTGCCAGCATTTTAAGGAGACCCGGAGGCACCATATATTTT
CASILRRPGGTIYF
>few|NA|13|TRBV2|TRBJ2-3
TGTGCCAGCAGATCGATCGGGACAGATACGCAGTATTTT
CASRSIGTDTQYF
>many|NA|14|TRBV5-1|TRBJ2-7
TGCGCCAGCAGCTTGGGGGACATCCCCTACGAGCAGTACTTC
CASSLGDIPYEQYF
>many|NA|13|TRBV18|TRBJ1-6
TGTGCCAGCTCACCAAGGGGGTGGTCACCCCTCCACTTT
CASSPRGWSPLHF
>many|NA|12|TRBV19|TRBJ1-2
TGTGCCTCTTCGACCGTTTTCTATGGCTACACCTTC
CASSTVFYGYTF
>few|TRBD1|13|TRBV6-6|TRBJ1-2
TGTGCCAGCAGCCCCAGGACAGGGGATGGCTACACCTTC
CASSPRTGDGYTF
>NA|TRBD2|16|TRBV7-6|TRBJ2-3
TGTGCCAGCAGCTTAGTAGCGGGGGGGAGCACAGATACGCAGTATTTT
CASSLVAGGSTDTQYF
>few|TRBD1|15|TRBV6-5|TRBJ2-7
TGTGCCAGCAGGCCGCCGGGACAGGGGATCTACGAGCAGTACTTC
CASRPPGQGIYEQYF
>many|TRBD1|14|TRBV19|TRBJ1-2
TGTGCCAGTAGTACCGACAGGGGAGGAGGTGGCTACACCTTC
CASSTDRGGGGYTF
>many|TRBD2|15|TRBV6-1|TRBJ2-3
TGTGCCAGCAGTTTGGCTAGCGGGTTCCCAGATACGCAGTATTTT
CASSLASGFPDTQYF
>few|NA|16|TRBV13|TRBJ2-7
TGTGCCAGCAGCCCTCGGCAGGACCCCTTCCTGAGCGAGCAGTACTTC
CASSPRQDPFLSEQYF
>few|NA|13|TRBV29-1|TRBJ2-3
TGCAGCGTTGTAGCAGGGAACACAGATACGCAGTATTTT
CSVVAGNTDTQYF
>NA|NA|14|TRBV11-2|TRBJ2-5
TGTGCCAGCAGCTTATACCTGGGCCAAGAGACCCAGTACTTC
CASSLYLGQETQYF
>NA|NA|14|TRBV10-1|TRBJ1-1
TGCGCCAGCAGTGACGCGAAGAACCCGTCTCAAGCTTTCTTT
CASSDAKNPSQAFF
>few|NA|14|TRBV5-4|TRBJ1-2
TGTGCCAGCAGCCCGTCGCGGGGGCTCGATGGCTACACCTTC
CASSPSRGLDGYTF
>many|NA|13|TRBV5-1|TRBJ2-3
TGCGCCAGCAGCTTGGGGTTCACAGATACGCAGTATTTT
CASSLGFTDTQYF
>NA|NA|12|TRBV29-1|TRBJ2-3
TGCAGCGTTGGGTTGCAAACAGATACGCAGTATTTT
CSVGLQTDTQYF
>few|NA|14|TRBV12-3/TRBV12-4|TRBJ2-3
TGTGCCAGCAGTTTAGTGCCGACCACAGATACGCAGTATTTT
CASSLVPTTDTQYF
>few|NA|16|TRBV7-2|TRBJ2-3
TGTGCCAGCACCAAAACGTCTGTACGTAGCACAGATACGCAGTATTTT
CASTKTSVRSTDTQYF
>NA|NA|14|TRBV7-2|TRBJ2-7
TGTGCCAGCAGCGTCCGGGACACTGCCTACGAGCAGTACTTC
CASSVRDTAYEQYF
>many|NA|8|TRBV29-1|TRBJ1-2
TGCAGTGTAGGTGGCTACACCTTC
CSVGGYTF
>few|TRBD1|13|TRBV28|TRBJ1-2
TGTGCCAGCAACGGGATGACAGGGTCTGGCTACACCTTC
CASNGMTGSGYTF
>NA|NA|16|TRBV7-8|TRBJ2-1
TGTGCCAGCAGCGGGCCAGGGAGGCGGTCGCGCAATGAGCAGTTCTTC
CASSGPGRRSRNEQFF
>NA|NA|17|TRBV27|TRBJ2-7
TGTGCCAGCAGTTCCAGCCCTCTAGCCAAAAGCTCCTACGAGCAGTACTTC
CASSSSPLAKSSYEQYF
>many|NA|11|TRBV19|TRBJ1-2
TGTGCCAGTATGGCGGGAGGGGCCTACACCTTC
CASMAGGAYTF
>NA|NA|14|TRBV7-2|TRBJ2-7
TGTGCCAGCAGCTTAGCAGGGAACTCCTACGAGCAGTACTTC
CASSLAGNSYEQYF
>many|TRBD1|15|TRBV7-9|TRBJ1-2
TGTGCCAGCAGCTGGGACAGGGGGCAAAGCTATGGCTACACCTTC
CASSWDRGQSYGYTF
>many|TRBD2|14|TRBV6-2/TRBV6-3|TRBJ2-5
TGTGCCAGCAGTCTTGGACTAGCGAGGGAGACCCAGTACTTC
CASSLGLARETQYF
>NA|NA|14|TRBV6-5|TRBJ2-3
TGTGCCAGCAGTTACGCGGATAGCACAGATACGCAGTATTTT
CASSYADSTDTQYF
>few|NA|18|TRBV28|TRBJ1-1
TGTGCCAGCAGAAAACTACAGGGCAGAGTAACGATGAACACTGAAGCTTTCTTT
CASRKLQGRVTMNTEAFF
>NA|TRBD2|14|TRBV12-3/TRBV12-4|TRBJ2-3
TGTGCCAGCAGACTAAGCGGGGGTAGAGATACGCAGTATTTT
CASRLSGGRDTQYF
>NA|TRBD2|17|TRBV29-1|TRBJ2-1
TGCAGCGTTGAAGGTACTAGCGGGGAGAGCTCCTACAATGAGCAGTTCTTC
CSVEGTSGESSYNEQFF
>NA|NA|14|TRBV6-6|TRBJ1-2
TGTGCCAGCAGTTACTCCAGGGGAACCTATGGCTACACCTTC
CASSYSRGTYGYTF
>few|NA|15|TRBV18|TRBJ2-1
TGTGCCAGCTCACCACCAAGGCGGTCCTACAATGAGCAGTTCTTC
CASSPPRRSYNEQFF
>NA|NA|14|TRBV6-2/TRBV6-3|TRBJ2-1
TGTGCCAGCAGTTATTCCCGCTCCTACAATGAGCAGTTCTTC
CASSYSRSYNEQFF
>many|TRBD2|16|TRBV7-9|TRBJ2-1
TGTGCCAGCAGCCCCGGCCGACTAGCGGGGAGAGATGAGCAGTTCTTC
CASSPGRLAGRDEQFF
>many|NA|15|TRBV11-2|TRBJ2-3
TGTGCCAGCAGCTTCATATCGGCCCCCACAGATACGCAGTATTTT
CASSFISAPTDTQYF
>many|NA|13|TRBV7-9|TRBJ1-1
TGTGCCAGCAGGGTGACCCCTCCGTCTGAAGCTTTCTTT
CASRVTPPSEAFF
>many|NA|16|TRBV4-3|TRBJ1-4
TGCGCCAGCAGCCAAGATCAGGCAGGCGTAAAAGAAAAACTGTTTTTT
CASSQDQAGVKEKLFF
>NA|NA|12|TRBV7-3|TRBJ2-1
TGTGCCAGCAGCCTAGAGGGTCGTGAGCAGTTCTTC
CASSLEGREQFF
>many|TRBD1|15|TRBV28|TRBJ2-7
TGTGCCAGCAGTCGACCGGGACAGGGTTACTACGAGCAGTACTTC
CASSRPGQGYYEQYF
>NA|NA|13|TRBV18|TRBJ1-1
TGTGCCAGCTCACCGGAGGTATACGGTGAAGCTTTCTTT
CASSPEVYGEAFF
>many|NA|13|TRBV29-1|TRBJ2-7
TGCAGCGTTGAGGGACTGATAGTGGACGAGCAGTACTTC
CSVEGLIVDEQYF
>few|TRBD1|15|TRBV7-8|TRBJ2-2
TGTGCCAGCGGCCCACGGACAGGGCGGGCCGGGGAGCTGTTTTTT
CASGPRTGRAGELFF
>many|NA|13|TRBV11-2|TRBJ1-5
TGTGCCAGCAGCCGTTCGGGGGACCAGCCCCAGCATTTT
CASSRSGDQPQHF
>NA|NA|12|TRBV6-1|TRBJ1-4
TGTGCCAGCAGTGAATGGCGGGAAAAACTGTTTTTT
CASSEWREKLFF
>many|NA|15|TRBV7-2|TRBJ1-6
TGTGCCAGCAGCTTTTCTGGAATGGGGAATTCACCCCTCCACTTT
CASSFSGMGNSPLHF
>many|NA|12|TRBV12-3/TRBV12-4|TRBJ1-1
TGTGCCAGCAGAACAGCATACACTGAAGCTTTCTTT
CASRTAYTEAFF
>once|NA|12|TRBV20-1|TRBJ2-4
TGCAGTGCTAGAGCAACGAGGGTACATCAGTACTTC
CSARATRVHQYF
>NA|NA|17|TRBV24-1|TRBJ1-5
TGTGCCACCCTAGTGGCGATCGGCAGTAATCCCAATCAGCCCCAGCATTTT
CATLVAIGSNPNQPQHF
>few|NA|12|TRBV10-2|TRBJ2-1
TGCGCCAGCAGCCCCGGCTACAATGAGCAGTTCTTC
CASSPGYNEQFF
>many|NA|17|TRBV4-3|TRBJ2-2
TGCGCCAGCAGCCCTCGTACAGGCGCGGAGTTAGGCGGGGAGCTGTTTTTT
CASSPRTGAELGGELFF
>few|TRBD2|15|TRBV7-8|TRBJ2-5
TGTGCCAGCAGCGGCATAACTAGCGGAGAAGAGACCCAGTACTTC
CASSGITSGEETQYF
>NA|NA|15|TRBV5-6|TRBJ1-1
TGTGCCAGCAGCTTGGTCCGGAGGCCGAACACTGAAGCTTTCTTT
CASSLVRRPNTEAFF